This entry concerns a single T cell receptor beta chain. Its target is unknown. This entry belongs to a study of blood T cells in healthy people across ages. Findings and caveats of the study: Per million T cells, TCR beta diversity dropped roughly linearly as age increased.

Extracted total RNA amounted to at least 5.5 micrograms for each sample. The V and J ends lost 6 bases and 0 bases respectively, with 13 bases between them. This CDR3 has 14 amino acids. Germline V gives CDR1 SQVTM, CDR2 ANQGSEA. A second roughly 7 to 11 cycle PCR used barcoded and J-beta primers. Each cDNA was tagged by a template-switch adaptor containing 12 random nucleotides. TCRdb ran MiXCR on the 5' RACE reads and lists one entry per CDR3 protein. The sample gives roughly 730,000 distinct CDR3 sequences, about 61% of which show up once; about 26% is in the top ten. The specimen sequenced was blood. The TCR was taken from a man in his forties or fifties in good health. This chain uses TRBV29-1 with TRBJ2-3; possibly TRBD1 for D (5 bases). The CDR3 sequence is CSVTGRGSTDTQYF. The CDR3 nucleotides are TGCAGCGTAACCGGAAGGGGCAGCACAGATACGCAGTATTTT.